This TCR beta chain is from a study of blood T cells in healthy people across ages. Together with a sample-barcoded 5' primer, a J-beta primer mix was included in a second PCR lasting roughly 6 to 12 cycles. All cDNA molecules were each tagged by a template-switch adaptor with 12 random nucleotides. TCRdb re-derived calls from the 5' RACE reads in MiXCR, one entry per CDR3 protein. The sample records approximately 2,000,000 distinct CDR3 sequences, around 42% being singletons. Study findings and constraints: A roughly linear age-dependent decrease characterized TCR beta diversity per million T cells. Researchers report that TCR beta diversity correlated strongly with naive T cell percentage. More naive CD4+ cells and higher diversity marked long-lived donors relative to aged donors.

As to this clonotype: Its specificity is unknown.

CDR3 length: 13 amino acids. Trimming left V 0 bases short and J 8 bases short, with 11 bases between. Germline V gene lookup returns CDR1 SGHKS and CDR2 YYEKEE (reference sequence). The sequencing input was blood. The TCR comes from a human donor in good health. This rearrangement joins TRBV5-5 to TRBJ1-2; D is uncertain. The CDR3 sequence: CASSLAIASGYTF. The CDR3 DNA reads TGTGCCAGCAGCTTGGCCATTGCGAGCGGCTACACCTTC.